The entry below describes one T cell receptor (beta chain). Its target antigen remains unknown. No base-level quality is on record; no much larger clone is a single base apart. This record comes from a study of T cell responses to AZD1222 COVID-19 vaccine (TCRdb year 2021). Turning to the overall study: A total of around 240 trial participants underwent TCR sequencing, of whom 207 received two doses of AZD1222 and some 26 received two doses of the MenACWY control vaccine. Trial participants were enrolled into age subgroups of 18-55, 56-69 and 70-plus years, which contained 148, 28 and 57 TCR-sequenced participants, respectively. Points the paper makes about the study in general: Only five to seven AZD1222 recipients were SARS-CoV-2 seropositive at baseline, limiting conclusions about previously exposed vaccinees. The 56-69-year group was small, and its depth increase did not reach significance, likely because of low power. Because no day 14 peak-response samples were available, repertoires were characterized only after the peak T cell response. Reportedly, almost half of the unique spike-specific TCRs recognized epitopes lying outside the regions that are mutated in the B.1.351 and B.1.1.7 variants. Participants were mostly white British, with more females than males. The authors suggested clonal diversity may have been underestimated. The vaccine-associated CD4 TCRs covered the entire spike protein, and the dominant responses fell in regions 160-218 and 743-854. A significant rise in spike-specific TCR breadth and depth was observed after two AZD1222 doses relative to day 0 and relative to MenACWY recipients.

The CDR3 covers 14 residues, taking in both the cysteine and the phenylalanine. Just CDR3 DNA is preserved here, 42 bases in frame from base 1. As encoded in the germline V gene (reference sequence), CDR1 is LGHDT while CDR2 is YNNKEL. Trimming removed 5 bases from V and 8 bases from J, leaving 15 bases between the germline ends. Reading the label with the study, this specimen's time point is: baseline before first vaccination. Read against the paper, the sample's treatment or condition label means: meningococcal conjugate vaccine given as trial control. Vaccinee samples were obtained from the UK trials COV001 and COV002, which included a single-blind randomized controlled phase 2/3 trial of AZD1222 (ChAdOx1 nCoV-19) in healthy adults. Trial participant PBMC samples were collected at day 0 and day 28 after the second dose for TCRbeta chain sequencing. The CDR3 regions of human TCRbeta chains were analyzed by immunosequencing. Per the source publication's procedure: Repertoire TCRs were checked for matches against a reference library of SARS-CoV-2-specific TCRs that had been generated using the MIRA antigen-specificity platform. Breadth meant the fraction of unique TCRs that were SARS-CoV-2-associated, whereas depth meant the fraction of total T cells that were SARS-CoV-2-associated. Each spike-specific TCR was assigned to its reactive spike region and to a CD4 or CD8 class using the MIRA data. Log10-transformed breadth and depth values were compared by one-way ANOVA with Sidak's multiple comparisons tests. Entries here come from immuneACCESS through TCRdb and include only in-frame sequences with V and J called. Some clones fail to appear in such tables; in the studies checked, an unresolved V gene covers under half of the shortfall, and the cause of the remainder is unknown. That table furnishes V, J and clone size, whereas the DNA furnished D and trimming. The sample records 150,000 to 200,000 clones, about 90% of which are singletons. The ten largest clonotypes hold less than 3% of the sample.

Sample: peripheral blood, taken on day 0 of MenACWY control vaccination. The chain couples TRBV3-1 (or the pseudogene TRBV3-2) to TRBJ1-4; there is no confident call for the D gene. This TCR was recovered from an adult in good health. The CDR3 is CASSDRTIGEKLFF. The nucleotide sequence is TGTGCCAGCAGCGATCGGACCATCGGGGAAAAACTGTTTTTT.